The following is a T cell receptor beta chain sequence with its context. These data are taken from a study of blood T cell repertoires in COVID-19. Libraries were prepared by immunoSEQ multiplex PCR; TCRdb keeps only in-frame clonotypes and omits some of them. Of approximately 200,000 clones in the sample, just under 90% are singletons; the top ten hold approximately 6.2%. Unmatched junction bases numbered 7, after V lost 3 bases and J lost 7 bases. CDR3 length: 15 amino acids. CDR1 and CDR2 (germline): SNHLY, FYNNEI. This rearrangement joins TRBV2 to TRBJ2-7, with TRBD2 identical over 12 bases. The TCR was taken from a man between 60 and 75 years old who had recovered from COVID-19. Sequenced: peripheral blood. The CDR3 DNA follows: TGTGCCAGCAGTGATGGACTAGCGGGATTGGGAGAGCAGTACTTC. Protein: CASSDGLAGLGEQYF.